This TCR beta chain was found in a study of cytomegalovirus exposure and HLA in healthy donors. This clone was seen a single time. Its antigen is not identified. The PCR contained 60 Vbeta and 13 Jbeta primers. Libraries were prepared by immunoSEQ multiplex PCR; TCRdb keeps only in-frame clonotypes and omits some of them. Of some 90,000 clones in the sample, approximately 60% were seen once. Study-level points and caveats: In an earlier analysis, productive rearrangement rates for most beta V segments clustered near 87% or 30%. TCR beta chains numbering more than 150 were designated cytomegalovirus-associated. TCR beta sequences reportedly predicted most subjects' HLA-A and HLA-B alleles accurately. In a later analysis, a genetic analysis reported fewer productive-TCR N-insertions in an Asian-associated ancestry cluster than the cohort average.

Germline CDR1 DFQATT, CDR2 SNEGSKA (reference sequence). The length of the CDR3 is 11 residues. V was trimmed by 1 base and J by 5 bases, leaving 5 bases between them. The clonotype originates from a boy aged 5-17 years in good health and CMV-seropositive. Material for sequencing was PBMCs. The chain has TRBV20-1 and TRBJ2-5; D remains ambiguous. CDR3 coding DNA: TGCAGTGCTAGAGGCCAGGAGACCCAGTACTTC. Protein product: CSARGQETQYF.